A single sample is the source of the 11 T cell receptor beta chains below, sequenced in a study of shared clonotypes between healthy human individuals. Some clones are missing from TCRdb's copy, which holds only in-frame ones; the method was immunoSEQ multiplex PCR. The sample carries hundreds of thousands of clones, around 67% recorded once. The sequenced sample consisted of memory CD4+ T cells sorted from blood. Subset specified: CD45RA-negative fraction. These receptors all stem from a woman in her twenties or thirties in good health.

The chain carries TRBV25-1 and TRBJ2-1; 11 nucleotides align to TRBD2. After removal of 2 bases from V and 12 bases from J, the junction contained 12 bases not matched to a gene. The CDR3 spans 16 residues. The germline gives CDR1 MGHDK, CDR2 SYGVNS. The CDR3, as DNA: TGTGCCAGCAGTGAAATTGCTAGCGGGAGGCCTTTTGTGCAGTTCTTC. Its translation: CASSEIASGRPFVQFF.

This clone was recorded once. The chain uses TRBV19 and TRBJ1-1; 7 nucleotides match TRBD1. This CDR3 is built from 15 residues. V lost 7 bases and J lost 1; bases outside the gene matches: 9. Germline lookup yields CDR1 LNHDA and CDR2 SQIVND (reference sequence). The chain's CDR3 is CASILRDSSNTEAFF. In nucleotides, the CDR3 is TGTGCCAGTATCCTCCGGGACAGCTCGAACACTGAAGCTTTCTTT.

A note on this clone: This may come from a read error, since a much larger clone is one base off. The chain links TRBV6-5 to TRBJ2-6; 7 nucleotides line up with TRBD1. V trimming: 5 bases; J trimming: 2 bases; junction bases outside the gene matches: 0. Germline loops: CDR1 MNHEY, CDR2 SVGAGI. The CDR3 contains 14 residues. CDR3 in DNA: TGTGCCAGCAGTACAGGGGCTGGGGCCAACGTCCTGACTTTC. Its protein is CASSTGAGANVLTF.

This rearrangement joins TRBV27 to TRBJ1-2, with D unresolved. Germline V lookup: CDR1 MNHEY, CDR2 SMNVEV (reference sequence). The CDR3 runs 14 residues. The germline V and J ends were trimmed by 0 bases and 8 bases, with 13 bases remaining between them. CDR3 protein: CASSLSSRSGGYTF. CDR3 coding DNA: TGTGCCAGCAGTTTATCAAGCAGGTCGGGAGGCTACACCTTC.

Written as DNA, the CDR3 is TGCAGCGTTGAAGGGTCCCCCTCTAAGGCGGGAGGGTCGGGCTTGGACATTCAGTACTTC. Protein sequence: CSVEGSPSKAGGSGLDIQYF. The rearrangement uses TRBV29-1 and TRBJ2-4; 9 bases agree with TRBD2. Germline CDR1 reads SQVTM; CDR2 reads ANQGSEA. The CDR3 sequence is 20 residues long. With V trimmed by 1 base and J by 8 bases, 24 bases remained unmatched.

This CDR3 reads CASSLDPGHTGELFF. DNA of the CDR3: TGTGCCAGCAGCTTAGATCCAGGGCACACCGGGGAGCTGTTTTTT. V is TRBV11-2 and J is TRBJ2-2, with D possibly being TRBD1 (5 bases). Deletions cut 0 bases from V and 3 bases from J, with 8 bases between. CDR1 is SGHAT and CDR2 is FQNNGV in the germline V gene. The CDR3 covers 15 residues.

V gene TRBV18 combines with J gene TRBJ1-5; no clear D gene. V dropped 2 bases and J dropped 3 bases, with 5 bases sitting between them. Germline CDR1 KGHSH, CDR2 LQKENI. The CDR3 is made up of 13 amino acids. The CDR3 loop is CASSPADNQPQHF. The CDR3 DNA reads TGTGCCAGCTCACCAGCAGACAATCAGCCCCAGCATTTT.

V is TRBV5-6 and J is TRBJ2-2; D unclear. The germline CDR1 and CDR2 sequences are SGHDT and YYEEEE. This CDR3 region has 15 residues. V lost 2 bases to trimming and J lost 2 bases, with 10 bases between them. This CDR3 reads CASSFDLVNTGELFF. The CDR3 coding sequence is TGTGCCAGCAGCTTTGATTTAGTCAACACCGGGGAGCTGTTTTTT.

The chain couples TRBV19 to TRBJ2-1; 14 nucleotides align to TRBD2. V lost 5 bases, J lost 1 base, and 10 bases stayed unmatched. The CDR3 length is 19 residues. Per germline, CDR1 LNHDA and CDR2 SQIVND (reference sequence). CDR3 nucleotide sequence: TGTGCCAGTAGTGGGACGACTAGCGGGAGGGCCGCTTCCTACAATGAGCAGTTCTTC. Translated: CASSGTTSGRAASYNEQFF.

The rearrangement joins TRBV29-1 to TRBJ1-2; D possibly corresponds to TRBD1 (5 bases). The length of the CDR3 is 13 residues. Germline CDR1 SQVTM, CDR2 ANQGSEA. The germline V and J ends were trimmed by 1 base and 3 bases, with 9 bases remaining between them. In DNA form, the CDR3 reads TGCAGCGTTGAAGGCCAGGGCTACTATGGCTACACCTTC. Protein product: CSVEGQGYYGYTF. Full variable domain (missing parts from reference TRBV29-1 and TRBJ1-2): SAVISQKPSRDICQRGTSLTIQCQVDSQVTMMFWYRQQPGQSLTLIATANQGSEATYESGFVIDKFPISRPNLTFSTLTVSNMSPEDSSIYLCSVEGQGYYGYTFGSGTRLTVV.

This clone showed up just a few times. The chain combines TRBV29-1 with TRBJ2-5, with D perhaps matching TRBD1 (6 bases). The J call is uncertain, as TRBJ2-7 better fits the DNA end. Germline CDR1 SQVTM, CDR2 ANQGSEA. This CDR3 comprises 14 residues. This CDR3 reads CSAVDTGRNYEQYF. In nucleotides, the CDR3 is TGCAGCGCAGTGGATACAGGGAGAAACTACGAGCAGTACTTC.